This record looks at one TCR beta chain sequence and its context. CDR1 MNHEY and CDR2 SVGAGI come from the germline V gene. The CDR3 contains 16 residues. V lost 0 bases, J lost 11 bases, and 23 bases lay in between. Profiling relied on immunoSEQ multiplex PCR, and the TCRdb table lists in-frame clones only, not all of them. This table has some 80,000 clones, roughly 85% appearing once. This entry belongs to a study of T cell clones after liver transplantation. V is TRBV6-5 and J is TRBJ2-7; D uncertain. The receptor's source is a human patient who received a liver transplant. The T cells may partly be graft donor cells. The sequencing used CD4+ T cells from blood, collected around 45 months after liver transplant. The CDR3: CASSYSRDSWYRKEYF. CDR3 DNA: TGTGCCAGCAGTTACTCGAGAGACTCCTGGTACAGAAAAGAGTACTTC.